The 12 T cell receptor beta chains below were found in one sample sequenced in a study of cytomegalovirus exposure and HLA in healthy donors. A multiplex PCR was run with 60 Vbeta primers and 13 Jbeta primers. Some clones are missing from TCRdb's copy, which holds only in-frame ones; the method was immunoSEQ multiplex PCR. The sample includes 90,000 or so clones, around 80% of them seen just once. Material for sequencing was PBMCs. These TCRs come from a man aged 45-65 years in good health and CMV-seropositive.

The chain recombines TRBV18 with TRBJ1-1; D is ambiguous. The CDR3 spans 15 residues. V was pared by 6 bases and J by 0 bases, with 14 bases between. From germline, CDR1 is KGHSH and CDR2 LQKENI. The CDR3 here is CASSLSESVNTEAFF. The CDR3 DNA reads TGTGCCAGCTCTCTCTCGGAGTCGGTGAACACTGAAGCTTTCTTT. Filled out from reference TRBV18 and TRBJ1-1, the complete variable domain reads NAGVMQNPRHLVRRRGQEARLRCSPMKGHSHVYWYRQLPEEGLKFMVYLQKENIIDESGMPKERFSAEFPKEGPSILRIQQVVRGDSAAYFCASSLSESVNTEAFFGQGTRLTVV.

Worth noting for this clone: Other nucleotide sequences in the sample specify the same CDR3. CDR3 DNA: TGTGCCAGCTCACCCGCCGTAGGACAGGGGAACACTGAAGCTTTCTTT. Translated, it gives CASSPAVGQGNTEAFF. J is TRBJ1-1 and V is TRBV18, with 8 bases matching TRBD1. The germline V gene has CDR1 KGHSH and CDR2 LQKENI. The CDR3 has 16 amino acids. V trimming: 3 bases; J trimming: 1 base; junction bases outside the gene matches: 7.

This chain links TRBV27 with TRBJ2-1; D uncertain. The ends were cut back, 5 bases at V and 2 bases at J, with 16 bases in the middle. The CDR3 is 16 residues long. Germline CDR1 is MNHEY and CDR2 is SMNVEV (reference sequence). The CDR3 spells CASSPLEPIAYNEQFF. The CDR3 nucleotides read TGTGCCAGCAGTCCCCTCGAGCCCATAGCCTACAATGAGCAGTTCTTC.

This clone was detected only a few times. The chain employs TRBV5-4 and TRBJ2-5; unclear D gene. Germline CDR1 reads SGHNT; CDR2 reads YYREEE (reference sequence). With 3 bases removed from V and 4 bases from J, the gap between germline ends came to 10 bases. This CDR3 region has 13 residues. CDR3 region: CASSSKTGETQYF. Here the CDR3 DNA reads TGTGCCAGCAGCTCGAAGACTGGAGAGACCCAGTACTTC. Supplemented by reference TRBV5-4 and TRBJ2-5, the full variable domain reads ETGVTQSPTHLIKTRGQQVTLRCSSQSGHNTVSWYQQALGQGPQFIFQYYREEENGRGNFPPRFSGLQFPNYSSELNVNALELDDSALYLCASSSKTGETQYFGPGTRLLVL.

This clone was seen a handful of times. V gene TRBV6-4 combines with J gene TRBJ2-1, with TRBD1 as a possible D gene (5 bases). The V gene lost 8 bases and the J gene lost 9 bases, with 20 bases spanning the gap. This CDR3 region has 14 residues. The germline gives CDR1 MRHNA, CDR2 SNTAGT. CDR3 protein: CASAWSSFQGEQFF. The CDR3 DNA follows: TGTGCCAGCGCTTGGAGTTCGTTTCAGGGTGAGCAGTTCTTC.

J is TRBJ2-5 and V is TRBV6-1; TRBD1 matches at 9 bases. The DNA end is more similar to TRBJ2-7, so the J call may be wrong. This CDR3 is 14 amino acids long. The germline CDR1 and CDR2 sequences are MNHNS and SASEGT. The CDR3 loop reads CASSPGQGANEQYF. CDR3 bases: TGTGCCAGCAGTCCGGGACAGGGCGCAAACGAGCAGTACTTC.

As DNA, the CDR3 is TGTGCCAGTAGTCCCCGGACTAGCGGGAGATCCTACGAGCAGTACTTC. The encoded protein is CASSPRTSGRSYEQYF. The rearrangement uses TRBV19 and TRBJ2-5; 13 bases are a match to TRBD2. Judging by the DNA end, TRBJ2-7 fits better; the J call may be wrong. Per the germline V gene, CDR1 is LNHDA and CDR2 is SQIVND (reference sequence). This CDR3 contains 16 residues.

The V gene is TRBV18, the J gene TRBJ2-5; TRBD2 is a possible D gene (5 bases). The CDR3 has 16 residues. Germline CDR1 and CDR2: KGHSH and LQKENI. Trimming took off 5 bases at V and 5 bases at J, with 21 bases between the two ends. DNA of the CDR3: TGTGCCAGCTCATCCCTTGAGCCGGGATTCGTGGAGACCCAGTACTTC. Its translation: CASSSLEPGFVETQYF.

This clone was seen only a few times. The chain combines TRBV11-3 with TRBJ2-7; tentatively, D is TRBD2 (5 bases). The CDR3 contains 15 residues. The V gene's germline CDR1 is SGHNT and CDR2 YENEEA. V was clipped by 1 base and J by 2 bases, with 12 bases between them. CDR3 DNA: TGTGCCAGCAGCTTAGGGAGAGGGTCTCCCTACGAGCAGTACTTC. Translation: CASSLGRGSPYEQYF. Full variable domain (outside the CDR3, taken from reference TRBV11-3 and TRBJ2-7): EAGVVQSPRYKIIEKKQPVAFWCNPISGHNTLYWYLQNLGQGPELLIRYENEEAVDDSQLPKDRFSAERLKGVDSTLKIQPAELGDSAVYLCASSLGRGSPYEQYFGPGTRLTVT.

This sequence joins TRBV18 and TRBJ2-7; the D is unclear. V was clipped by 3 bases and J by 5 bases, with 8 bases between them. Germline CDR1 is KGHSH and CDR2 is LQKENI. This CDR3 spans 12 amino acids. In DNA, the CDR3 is TGTGCCAGCTCACCCCAGGCCCACGAGCAGTACTTC. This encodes CASSPQAHEQYF.

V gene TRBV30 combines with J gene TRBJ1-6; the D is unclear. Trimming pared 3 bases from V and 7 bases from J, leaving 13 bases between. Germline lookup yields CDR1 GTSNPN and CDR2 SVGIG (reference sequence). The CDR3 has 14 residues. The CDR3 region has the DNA TGTGCCTGGAGCCCAACCCGACTCAATTCACCCCTCCACTTT. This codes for CAWSPTRLNSPLHF.

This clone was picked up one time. CDR3 sequence reads: CASKTGPGNTEAFF. In nucleotides, the CDR3 is TGTGCCAGTAAGACAGGACCTGGCAACACTGAAGCTTTCTTT. The chain couples TRBV19 to TRBJ1-1, with D tentatively TRBD1 (6 bases). Trimming shortened V by 7 bases and J by 2 bases, and 14 bases separated the two germline ends. The CDR3 spans 14 residues. From germline, CDR1 is LNHDA and CDR2 SQIVND (reference sequence).